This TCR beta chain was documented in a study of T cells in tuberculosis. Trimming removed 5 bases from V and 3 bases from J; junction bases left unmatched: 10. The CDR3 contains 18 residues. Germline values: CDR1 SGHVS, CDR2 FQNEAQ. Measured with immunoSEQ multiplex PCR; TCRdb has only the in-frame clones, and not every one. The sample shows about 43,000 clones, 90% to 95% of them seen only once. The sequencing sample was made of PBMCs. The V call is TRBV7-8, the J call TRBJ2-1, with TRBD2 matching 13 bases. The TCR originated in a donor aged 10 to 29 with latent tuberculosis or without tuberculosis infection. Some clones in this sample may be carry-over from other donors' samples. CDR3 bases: TGTGCCAGCAGCCTCGGACTAGCGGGAGCTCCTGTCTACAATGAGCAGTTCTTC. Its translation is CASSLGLAGAPVYNEQFF.